This T cell receptor (beta chain) was identified during a study of blood T cells in healthy people across ages. Findings and caveats of the study: The study found TCR beta diversity correlated strongly with naive T cell percentage.

PCR was performed a second time for about 7 to 11 cycles using a sample-barcoded 5' primer and a J-beta primer mix. Every single cDNA molecule received a tag from a template-switch adaptor with 12 random nucleotides. TCRdb recomputed calls from the 5' RACE reads with MiXCR, one row per CDR3 protein. The sample has about 1.6 million distinct CDR3 sequences, around 35% seen once. V lost 8 bases, J lost 6 bases, and 11 bases lay in between. The germline CDR1 and CDR2 sequences are MGHDK and SYGVNS. The CDR3 is 11 residues long. This clonotype occurred many times. Its antigen remains unidentified. Aged about 6 to 95, donors were systemically healthy Caucasians from Russia. The extraction recovered at least 6 micrograms of total RNA per sample.

This TCR was sampled from a woman in her twenties or thirties in good health. Sequencing was performed on blood. The chain recombines TRBV25-1 with TRBJ2-7, with a tentative D call TRBD2 (6 bases). CDR3 loop: CASAGRGEQYF. CDR3 DNA: TGTGCCAGCGCGGGACGGGGCGAGCAGTACTTC.